This TCR beta chain originates from a study of shared clonotypes between healthy human individuals. Study-wide findings and caveats: Clonotype sharing among donors likely depends on sequencing depth.

As concerns this clone: Its antigen is currently unknown.

Trimming pared 0 bases from V and 14 bases from J, leaving 9 bases between. Germline CDR1 and CDR2: SGDLS and YYNGEE. The length of the CDR3 is 12 residues. Profiled with immunoSEQ multiplex PCR; TCRdb holds only in-frame clones, not every one. The sample lists some 2,000,000 clones, about 94% occurring once. The chain is built from TRBV9 and TRBJ1-6; possibly TRBD1 for D (6 bases). Sequenced input: naive CD4+ T cells sorted from blood. Subset denoted: CD45RA+ positively selected. This TCR was recovered from a man between 18 and 35 years old in good health. The CDR3 region is CASSVDGQTLHF. As DNA, the CDR3 is TGTGCCAGCAGCGTAGACGGACAGACCCTCCACTTT.